These T cell receptor beta chains were read from a single sample in a study of T cells in Graves' hyperthyroidism and ophthalmopathy. MiXCR, run by TCRdb on the multiplex PCR reads, gives a single entry per CDR3 protein. The table shows fewer than 450,000 distinct CDR3 sequences, with about a sixth occurring only once. The sequenced material came from blood. The receptors shown here come from a woman in her 30s with Graves' hyperthyroidism that later progressed to Graves' ophthalmopathy. Both conserved end residues are part of each CDR3. D genes are given only for firm matches. The size of a clone is reported for some rows only, either as once, few or many, or as a class for expanded clones.

>-|TRBJ1-1|many|TRBV2
TGTGCCAGCAGTGCTCAGGGGATGAACACTGAAGCTTTCTTT
CASSAQGMNTEAFF
>-|TRBJ2-1|many|TRBV27
TGTGCCAGCAGTTTACGGGGCGTTGGGAATGAGCAGTTCTTC
CASSLRGVGNEQFF
>-|TRBJ2-1|many|TRBV14
TGTGCCAGCAGCCAAGAAAGGTACGCGGAACCCTACAATGAGCAGTTCTTC
CASSQERYAEPYNEQFF
>TRBD1|TRBJ1-1|-|TRBV6-1
TGTGCCAGCAGGATCCGGACAGGGATAAGCATGAACACTGAAGCTTTCTTT
CASRIRTGISMNTEAFF
>-|TRBJ2-3|-|TRBV24-1
TGTGCCACCAGTGATTTGCCTCGGCCAGATACGCAGTATTTT
CATSDLPRPDTQYF
>-|TRBJ2-5|-|TRBV2
TGTGCCAGCAATAGTGACAGGAGGCAAGAGACCCAGTACTTC
CASNSDRRQETQYF
>TRBD2|TRBJ2-1|many|TRBV2
TGTGCCAGCAGATCCGGACTAGAAGATTACAATGAGCAGTTCTTC
CASRSGLEDYNEQFF
>-|TRBJ2-4|many|TRBV6-1
TGTGCCAGCAGTGCATTGGGAGCCAAAAACATTCAGTACTTC
CASSALGAKNIQYF
>-|TRBJ2-2|few|TRBV4-1
TGCGCCAGCAGCCAAAGGAGGCAGGACACGTCGTTATATGGGGAGCTGTTTTTT
CASSQRRQDTSLYGELFF
>TRBD2|TRBJ2-1|many|TRBV5-8
TGTGCCAGCAGCTTGGCCGGGACTAGCGGACCAGAGCAGTTCTTC
CASSLAGTSGPEQFF
>-|TRBJ2-1|many|TRBV2
TGTGCCAGCAGTGACAAGCGAACTACCTACAATGAGCAGTTCTTC
CASSDKRTTYNEQFF
>TRBD2|TRBJ2-3|many|TRBV3-1
TGTGCCAGCAGCCAAGGAGCGGGGGTTAGCACAGATACGCAGTATTTT
CASSQGAGVSTDTQYF
>-|TRBJ2-3|-|TRBV5-1
TGCGCCAGCAGCGCCGGTTTGGGACCAGATACGCAGTATTTT
CASSAGLGPDTQYF
>TRBD1|TRBJ1-2|many|TRBV20-1
TGCAGTGCTAGATCGACAGGGGGTCACATGAGCTATGGCTACACCTTC
CSARSTGGHMSYGYTF
>-|TRBJ1-1|-|TRBV28
TGTGCCAGCCGATTGCTCGGGGGGTTTGAAGCTTTCTTT
CASRLLGGFEAFF
>TRBD2|TRBJ2-1|many|TRBV10-3
TGTGCCATCAGTGAAGGGAGGGCCTTCAATGAGCAGTTCTTC
CAISEGRAFNEQFF
>TRBD2|TRBJ2-3|-|TRBV9
TGTGCCAGCAGCGTAGCTACGGTAGCGGGAGAGGGAGCAGATACGCAGTATTTT
CASSVATVAGEGADTQYF
>TRBD2|TRBJ2-3|few|TRBV7-2
TGTGCCAGCACCCTAGCACTAGCGGGGACCTATAGCACAGATACGCAGTATTTT
CASTLALAGTYSTDTQYF
>TRBD2|TRBJ2-1|many|TRBV29-1
TGCAGCGTCGACGGGACTAGCAGTGAGCAGTTCTTC
CSVDGTSSEQFF
>-|TRBJ1-2|-|TRBV5-1
TGCGCCAGCAGCTTTTCTTCAGCTAACTATGGCTACACCTTC
CASSFSSANYGYTF
>-|TRBJ2-7|-|TRBV20-1
TGCAGTGCTGAGGGCAGAGTATACGAGCAGTACTTC
CSAEGRVYEQYF
>-|TRBJ2-3|few|TRBV6-1
TGTGCCAGCAGTGAAGTTCGGGGCAGTCAAAGGGGAGATACGCAGTATTTT
CASSEVRGSQRGDTQYF
>TRBD1|TRBJ1-5|-|TRBV28
TGTGCCAGCAGTTACAGGGGAGGGAGGCCCCAGCATTTT
CASSYRGGRPQHF
>-|TRBJ2-7|many|TRBV11-3
TGTGCCAGCAGCTCTACAGGGAATCCGTCGCAGTACTTC
CASSSTGNPSQYF